The entry below gives a single T cell receptor beta chain sequence along with its context. Methods used by the authors: The authors estimated nucleated cell counts from reference gene primer amplification. Measured with immunoSEQ multiplex PCR; TCRdb has only the in-frame clones, and not every one. V and J calls and clone size are given by that table; D and trimming were obtained from the DNA. The sample gives roughly 220,000 clones, 80% to 90% of which show up once; 2.9% is in the top ten. This CDR3 contains 15 residues. Trimming stripped 2 bases from V and 2 bases from J, with 9 bases between. Germline V gene sequence: CDR1 MNHEY, CDR2 SVGAGI. The sample belongs to a study of blood T cell repertoires in COVID-19. As for the study in general: The samples span acute and convalescent COVID-19 from the United States, Italy and Spain. From T cells, B-cell-depleted T cells, or PBMCs came the material, which was cDNA or gDNA.

V is TRBV6-5 and J is TRBJ2-2; a weak D match, TRBD2 (6 bases). Sequenced sample: peripheral blood. This receptor was taken from a man aged 50 or older who had recovered from COVID-19. The CDR3 loop reads CASSYEGGNTGELFF. DNA of the CDR3: TGTGCCAGCAGTTACGAGGGAGGCAACACCGGGGAGCTGTTTTTT.